This T cell receptor (beta chain) was recovered during a study of CD8+CD57+ T cells in acquired aplastic anemia. Whole-study context: DNA per sorted CD4+ or CD8+ sample ranged about 0.2 to 30 ug, averaging roughly 3.2 ug. The study, taken as a whole, reports: Overlapping CD8+ CDR3 repertoires of patients and controls contained approximately 28 shared sequences.

About this clonotype itself: What it recognizes is unknown.

Researchers used genomic DNA as the template to profile TCR beta VDJ and CDR3. MiXCR was run by TCRdb on the reads, yielding one entry per CDR3 protein. In the table there are fewer than 250,000 distinct CDR3 sequences, 45% to 50% of which are singletons. This CDR3 has 18 amino acids. V shed 3 bases, J shed 11 bases, and the junction held 17 bases outside the gene matches. Germline V lookup: CDR1 SGHDT, CDR2 YYEEEE. Whoever was chosen for sequencing had shown CD8+CD57+ cell expansion by flow cytometry. Severe acquired aplastic anemia was diagnosed in all patients. No patient had been given any therapy when blood was sampled.

The TCR sequence derives from a human donor with aplastic anemia. Sequenced sample: sorted CD4+, CD8+, or CD8+CD57+ T cells (not recorded which) from PBMCs. The J gene is TRBJ2-3, the V gene TRBV5-6; the match to TRBD2 covers 14 bases. CDR3 DNA: TGTGCCAGCAGCTCCTTCAGGAAGACTAGCGGGGGGGGCAATGAGCAGTATTTT. This sequence encodes CASSSFRKTSGGGNEQYF.